These 3 T cell receptor beta chains originate from one sample sequenced in a study of CD8+ T cells in alopecia areata. RNA, once extracted, was reverse transcribed into cDNA for use as the sequencing template. Assay used: immunoSEQ multiplex PCR; TCRdb lists only in-frame clones, some missing. The sample includes 90,000 to 130,000 clones, approximately 63% seen only once; the top ten take roughly 20%. The specimen was CD8+ T cells sorted from blood. Source of these receptors: a human donor in good health.

This clone was detected a few times. The chain has TRBV6-4 and TRBJ2-1; 10 nucleotides line up with TRBD2. The CDR3 sequence is 16 residues long. The germline CDR1 and CDR2 sequences are MRHNA and SNTAGT. V lost 2 bases and J lost 5; bases outside the gene matches: 6. CDR3: CASSDDRAGGHNEQFF. The CDR3 DNA reads TGTGCCAGCAGTGACGATAGAGCGGGGGGGCACAATGAGCAGTTCTTC.

This clone has just one count. The chain uses TRBV29-1 and TRBJ2-1; D is possibly TRBD1 (6 bases). The CDR3 extends over 14 amino acids. CDR1 is SQVTM and CDR2 is ANQGSEA in the germline V gene. Trimming shortened V by 7 bases and J by 0 bases, and 13 bases separated the two germline ends. This CDR3 reads CSAPQGSSYNEQFF. DNA of the CDR3: TGCAGCGCTCCACAGGGAAGCTCCTACAATGAGCAGTTCTTC.

This chain links TRBV5-6 with TRBJ1-1; a possible D gene is TRBD1 (6 bases). The V end was cut by 2 bases, the J end by 6 bases, with 14 bases between. The CDR3 has 14 amino acids. Germline CDR1 is SGHDT and CDR2 is YYEEEE. CDR3 sequence reads: CASSLEPAGAEAFF. Written as DNA, the CDR3 is TGTGCCAGCAGCTTAGAGCCGGCAGGGGCTGAAGCTTTCTTT. Filled out from reference TRBV5-6 and TRBJ1-1, the complete variable domain reads DAGVTQSPTHLIKTRGQQVTLRCSPKSGHDTVSWYQQALGQGPQFIFQYYEEEERQRGNFPDRFSGHQFPNYSSELNVNALLLGDSALYLCASSLEPAGAEAFFGQGTRLTVV.